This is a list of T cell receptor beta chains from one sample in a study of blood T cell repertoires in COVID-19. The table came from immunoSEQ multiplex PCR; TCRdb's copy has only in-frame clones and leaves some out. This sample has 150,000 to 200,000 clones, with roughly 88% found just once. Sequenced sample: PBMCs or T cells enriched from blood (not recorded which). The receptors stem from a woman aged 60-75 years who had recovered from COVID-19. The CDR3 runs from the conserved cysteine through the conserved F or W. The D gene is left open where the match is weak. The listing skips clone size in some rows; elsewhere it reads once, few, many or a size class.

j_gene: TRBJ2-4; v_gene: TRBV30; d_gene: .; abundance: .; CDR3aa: CAWGSEGKNIQYF; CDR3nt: TGTGCCTGGGGGTCCGAGGGCAAAAACATTCAGTACTTC
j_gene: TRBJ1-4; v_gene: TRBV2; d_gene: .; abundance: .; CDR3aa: CASRVGGAVNEKLFF; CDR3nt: TGTGCCAGCAGGGTTGGCGGGGCCGTTAATGAAAAACTGTTTTTT
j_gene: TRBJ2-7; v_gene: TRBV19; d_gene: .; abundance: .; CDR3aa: CASSSRGDYEQYF; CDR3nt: TGTGCCAGTAGTAGCAGGGGGGACTACGAGCAGTACTTC
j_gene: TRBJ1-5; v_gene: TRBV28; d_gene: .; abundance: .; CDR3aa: CASSFSRGTYSNQPQHF; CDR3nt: TGTGCCAGCAGTTTTTCCAGGGGAACTTATAGCAATCAGCCCCAGCATTTT
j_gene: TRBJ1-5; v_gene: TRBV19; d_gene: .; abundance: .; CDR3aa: CASSRGAGPYSNQPQHF; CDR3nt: TGTGCCAGTAGTCGGGGGGCAGGGCCATATAGCAATCAGCCCCAGCATTTT
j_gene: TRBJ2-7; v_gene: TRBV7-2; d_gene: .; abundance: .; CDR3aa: CASSLSGVDYEQYF; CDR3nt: TGTGCCAGCAGCTTATCAGGGGTTGACTACGAGCAGTACTTC
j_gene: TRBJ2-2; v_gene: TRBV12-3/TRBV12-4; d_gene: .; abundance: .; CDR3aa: CASSLFATGELFF; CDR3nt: TGTGCCAGCAGTTTATTTGCGACCGGGGAGCTGTTTTTT
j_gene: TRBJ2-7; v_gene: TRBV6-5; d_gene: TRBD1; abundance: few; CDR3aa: CASSWTGTYEQYF; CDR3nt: TGTGCCAGCAGTTGGACAGGGACCTACGAGCAGTACTTC
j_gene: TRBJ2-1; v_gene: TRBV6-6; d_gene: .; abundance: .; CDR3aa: CASSFSGRSYNEQFF; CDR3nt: TGTGCCAGCAGTTTTAGCGGACGGTCCTACAATGAGCAGTTCTTC
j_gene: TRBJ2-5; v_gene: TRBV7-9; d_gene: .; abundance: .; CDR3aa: CASSTRRQETQYF; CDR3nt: TGTGCCAGCAGCACCCGGAGGCAAGAGACCCAGTACTTC
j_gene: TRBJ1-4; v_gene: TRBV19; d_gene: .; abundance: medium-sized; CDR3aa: CASSIGLTANEKLFF; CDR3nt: TGTGCCAGTAGTATCGGACTAACGGCTAATGAAAAACTGTTTTTT
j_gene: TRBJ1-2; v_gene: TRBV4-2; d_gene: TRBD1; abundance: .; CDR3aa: CASSPLRDRGPGYTF; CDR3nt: TGTGCCAGCAGCCCCCTCCGGGACAGGGGACCTGGCTACACCTTC
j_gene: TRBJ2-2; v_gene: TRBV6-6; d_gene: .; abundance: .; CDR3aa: CASSYSRGMTGELFF; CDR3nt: TGTGCCAGCAGTTACTCGAGGGGGATGACCGGGGAGCTGTTTTTT
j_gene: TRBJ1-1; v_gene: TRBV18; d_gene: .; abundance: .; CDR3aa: CASSRDLRREAFF; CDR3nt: TGTGCCAGCTCACGAGATTTGCGGAGGGAAGCTTTCTTT
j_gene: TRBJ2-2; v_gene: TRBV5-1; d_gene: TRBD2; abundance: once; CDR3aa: CASSAGLGNTGELFF; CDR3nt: TGCGCCAGCAGCGCGGGACTAGGGAACACCGGGGAGCTGTTTTTT
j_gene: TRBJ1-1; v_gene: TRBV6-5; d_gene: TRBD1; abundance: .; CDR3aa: CASRQGMNTEAFF; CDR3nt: TGTGCCAGCAGACAGGGGATGAACACTGAAGCTTTCTTT